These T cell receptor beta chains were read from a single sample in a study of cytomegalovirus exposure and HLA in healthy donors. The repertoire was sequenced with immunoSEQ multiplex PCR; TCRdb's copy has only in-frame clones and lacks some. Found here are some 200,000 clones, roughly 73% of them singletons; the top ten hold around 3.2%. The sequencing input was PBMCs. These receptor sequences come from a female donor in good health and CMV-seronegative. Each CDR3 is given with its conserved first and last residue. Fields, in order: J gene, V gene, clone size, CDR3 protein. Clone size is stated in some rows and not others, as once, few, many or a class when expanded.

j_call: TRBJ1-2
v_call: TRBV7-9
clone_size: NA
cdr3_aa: CASSFLGDSYF

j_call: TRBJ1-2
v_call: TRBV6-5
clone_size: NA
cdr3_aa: CASSYRGQGDTF

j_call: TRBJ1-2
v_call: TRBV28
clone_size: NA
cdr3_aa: CASSLERNYGYTF

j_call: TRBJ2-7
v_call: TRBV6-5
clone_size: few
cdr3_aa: CASSSGGTGLRYEQYF

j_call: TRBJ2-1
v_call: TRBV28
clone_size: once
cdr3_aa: CASSQGVSSYNEQFF

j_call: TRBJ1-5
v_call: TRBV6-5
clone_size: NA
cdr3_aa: CASSSHRDKGQPQHF

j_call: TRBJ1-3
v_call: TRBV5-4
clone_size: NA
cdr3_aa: CASSPEGPRSGNTIYF

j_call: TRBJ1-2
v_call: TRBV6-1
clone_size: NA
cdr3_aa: CASRRDRNLGYTF

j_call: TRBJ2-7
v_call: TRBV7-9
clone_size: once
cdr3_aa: CSSSWLAGVDHEQYF

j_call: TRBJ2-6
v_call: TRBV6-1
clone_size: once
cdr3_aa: CASSDFVYPGLSSGANVLTF

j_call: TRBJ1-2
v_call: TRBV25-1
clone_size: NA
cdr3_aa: CASSQDGANYGYTF

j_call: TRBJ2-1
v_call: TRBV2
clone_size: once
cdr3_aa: CASSESRGGNEQFF

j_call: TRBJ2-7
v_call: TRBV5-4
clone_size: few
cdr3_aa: CASSLKAGHFSYEQYF

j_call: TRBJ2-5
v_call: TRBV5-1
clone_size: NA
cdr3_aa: CASSLADRGAQYF

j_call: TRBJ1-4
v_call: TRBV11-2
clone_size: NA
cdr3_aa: CASSSTRDRGATNEKLFF

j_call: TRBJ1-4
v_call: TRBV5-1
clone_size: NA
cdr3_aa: CASRTGTAINEKLFF

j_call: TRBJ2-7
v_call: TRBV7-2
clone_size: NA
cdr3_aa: CASSSRDSLTTIYEQYF

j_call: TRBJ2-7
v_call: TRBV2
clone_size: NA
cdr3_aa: CASSPEIYEQYF

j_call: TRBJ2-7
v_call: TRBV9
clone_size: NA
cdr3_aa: CASSGQGTGTYEQYF

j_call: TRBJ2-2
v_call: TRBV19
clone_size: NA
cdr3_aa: CASSQASGRVGELFF

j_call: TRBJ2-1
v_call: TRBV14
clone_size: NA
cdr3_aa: CASSQLAGGPGEQFF

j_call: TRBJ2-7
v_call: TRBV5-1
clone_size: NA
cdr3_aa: CASSFLAGGYEQYF

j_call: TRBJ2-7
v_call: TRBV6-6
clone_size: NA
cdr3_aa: CASSPRRGNEQYF

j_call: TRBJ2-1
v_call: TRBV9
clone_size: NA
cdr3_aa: CASSVSGVYNEQFF

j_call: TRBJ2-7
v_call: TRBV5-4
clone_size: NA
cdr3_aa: CASSLLTGGYEQYF

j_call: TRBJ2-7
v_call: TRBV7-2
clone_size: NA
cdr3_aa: CASSSRQGSYEQYF

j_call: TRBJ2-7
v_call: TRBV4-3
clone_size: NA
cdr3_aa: CASSPRTGGSYEQYF

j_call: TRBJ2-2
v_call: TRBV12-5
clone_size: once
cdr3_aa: CASGHGGNTGELFF

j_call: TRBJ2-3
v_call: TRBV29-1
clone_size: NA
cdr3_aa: CSVAGLAGITDTQYF

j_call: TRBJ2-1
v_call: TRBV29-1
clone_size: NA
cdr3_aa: CSVGLAGGSYNEQFF

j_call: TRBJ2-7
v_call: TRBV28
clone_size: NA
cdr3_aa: CASRIRTGDYEQYF

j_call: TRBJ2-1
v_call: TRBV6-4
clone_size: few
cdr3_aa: CASSAGEGNEQFF

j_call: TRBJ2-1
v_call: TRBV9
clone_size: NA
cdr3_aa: CASSARLAGGYNEQFF

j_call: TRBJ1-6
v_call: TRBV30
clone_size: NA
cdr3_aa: CAWGGQALSSYNSPLHF

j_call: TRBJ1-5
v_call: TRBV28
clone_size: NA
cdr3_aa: CATRTGLSNQPQHF

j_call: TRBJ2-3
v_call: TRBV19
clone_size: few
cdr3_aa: CASESGRVTDTQYF

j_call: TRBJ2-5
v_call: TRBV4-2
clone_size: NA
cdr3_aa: CASSQDGGGGQETQYF

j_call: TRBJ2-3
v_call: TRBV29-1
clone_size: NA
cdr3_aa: CSVELDRALVDTQYF

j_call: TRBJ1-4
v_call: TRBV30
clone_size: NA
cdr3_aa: CAWSVDRGHNEKLFF

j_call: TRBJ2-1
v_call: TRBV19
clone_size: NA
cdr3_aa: CASSSDSQVKQFF

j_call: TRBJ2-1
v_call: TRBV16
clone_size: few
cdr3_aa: CASSPRTSGGGSYNEQFF

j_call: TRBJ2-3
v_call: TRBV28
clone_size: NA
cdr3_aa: CASSRRGGGTDTQYF

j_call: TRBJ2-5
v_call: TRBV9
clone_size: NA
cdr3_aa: CASTPRQGAQETQYF

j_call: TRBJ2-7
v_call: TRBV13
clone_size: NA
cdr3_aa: CASSQFFSGRAYEQYF

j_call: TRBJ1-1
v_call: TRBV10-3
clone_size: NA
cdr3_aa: CAISESVSVLEAFF

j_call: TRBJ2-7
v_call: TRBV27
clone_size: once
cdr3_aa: CASSSGGGYEQYF

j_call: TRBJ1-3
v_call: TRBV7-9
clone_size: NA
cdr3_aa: CASPLARLGNSGNTIYF

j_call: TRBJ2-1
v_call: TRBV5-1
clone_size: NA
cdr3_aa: CASSPGGGDNEQFF

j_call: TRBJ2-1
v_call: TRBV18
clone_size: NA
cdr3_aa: CASSPLLTTHNEQFF

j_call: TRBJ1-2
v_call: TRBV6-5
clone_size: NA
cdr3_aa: CASSRTGGARGYTF

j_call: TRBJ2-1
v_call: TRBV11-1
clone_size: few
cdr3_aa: CASGLAGIYNEQFF

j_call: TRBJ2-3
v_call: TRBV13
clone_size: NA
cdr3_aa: CASSKASGGHSTDTQYF

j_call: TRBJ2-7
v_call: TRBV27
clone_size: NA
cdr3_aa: CASKETESYEQYF

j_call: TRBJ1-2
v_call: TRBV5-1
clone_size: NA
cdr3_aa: CASSLGQVYGYTF

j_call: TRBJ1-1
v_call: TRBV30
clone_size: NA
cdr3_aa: CAWSLLGAQDTEAFF

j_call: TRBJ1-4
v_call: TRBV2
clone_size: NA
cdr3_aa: CASTRQGLGEKLFF

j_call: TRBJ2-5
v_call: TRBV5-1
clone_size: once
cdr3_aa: CASSLTEGLETQYF

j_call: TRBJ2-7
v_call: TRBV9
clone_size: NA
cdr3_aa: CASSVAGAREQYF

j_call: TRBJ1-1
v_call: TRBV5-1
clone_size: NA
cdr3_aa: CASSSRPSTEAFF